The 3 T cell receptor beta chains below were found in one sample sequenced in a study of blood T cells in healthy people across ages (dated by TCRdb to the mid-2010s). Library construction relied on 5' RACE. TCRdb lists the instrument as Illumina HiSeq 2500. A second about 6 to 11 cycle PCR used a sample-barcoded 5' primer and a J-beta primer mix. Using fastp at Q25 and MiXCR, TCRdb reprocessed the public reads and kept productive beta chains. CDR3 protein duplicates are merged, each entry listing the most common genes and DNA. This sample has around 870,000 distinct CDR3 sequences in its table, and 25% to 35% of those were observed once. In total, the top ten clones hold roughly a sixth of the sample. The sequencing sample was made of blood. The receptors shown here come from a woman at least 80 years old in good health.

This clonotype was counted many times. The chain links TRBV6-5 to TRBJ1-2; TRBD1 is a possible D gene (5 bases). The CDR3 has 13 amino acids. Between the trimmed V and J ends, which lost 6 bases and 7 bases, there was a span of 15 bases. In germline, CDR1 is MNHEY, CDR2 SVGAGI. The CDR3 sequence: CASSRDLLGGYTF. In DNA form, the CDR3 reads TGTGCCAGCAGCAGGGACCTCTTAGGTGGCTACACCTTC.

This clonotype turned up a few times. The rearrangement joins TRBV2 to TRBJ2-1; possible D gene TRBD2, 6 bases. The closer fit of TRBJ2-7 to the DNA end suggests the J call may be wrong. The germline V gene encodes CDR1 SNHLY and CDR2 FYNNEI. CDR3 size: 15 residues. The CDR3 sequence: CASSDTGDSYNEQYF. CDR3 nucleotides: TGTGCCAGCAGTGATACGGGAGATTCCTACAATGAGCAGTACTTC.

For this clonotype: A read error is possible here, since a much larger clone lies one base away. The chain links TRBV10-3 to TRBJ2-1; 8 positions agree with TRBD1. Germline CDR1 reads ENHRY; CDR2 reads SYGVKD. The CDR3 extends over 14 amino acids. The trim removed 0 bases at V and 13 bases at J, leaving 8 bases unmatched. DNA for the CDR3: TGTGCCATCAGTGAGTCCGGACAGGGAGAGACCCAGTTCTTC. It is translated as CAISESGQGETQFF.